The 7 T cell receptor beta chains presented below share a single source sample, sequenced in a study of control samples from healthy donors and cancer patients. The method was immunoSEQ multiplex PCR; TCRdb's version includes in-frame clones alone and lacks a portion of them. The repertoire includes 120,000 or so clones, about 93% of them detected once, and around 1.8% sits in the top ten. Sequenced input: PBMCs. These receptors were obtained from a man aged 45-65 years with head and neck cancer.

V and J are TRBV4-2 and TRBJ2-3; a possible D gene is TRBD2 (6 bases). The CDR3 is 15 residues long. V was trimmed by 1 base and J by 3 bases, leaving 11 bases between them. Looked up from germline, CDR1 is LGHNA and CDR2 is YNFKEQ. DNA of the CDR3: TGTGCCAGCAGCCAAGGCGGGAAGGGAACAGATACGCAGTATTTT. Translation gives CASSQGGKGTDTQYF.

In this sample, this clone turned up a few times. The V gene is TRBV6-4, the J gene TRBJ2-2; D remains unclear. The germline CDR1 and CDR2 sequences are MRHNA and SNTAGT. The CDR3 sequence is 12 residues long. Trimming pared 5 bases from V and 6 bases from J, leaving 7 bases between. The CDR3 spells CASSWFAGELFF. The CDR3 bases are TGTGCCAGCAGTTGGTTCGCCGGGGAGCTGTTTTTT.

The chain combines TRBV15 with TRBJ1-4; possible D gene TRBD1, 6 bases. CDR1 and CDR2 (germline): LNHNV, YYDKDF (reference sequence). The CDR3 runs 14 residues. The V end lost 0 bases, the J end lost 8 bases, and 10 bases lay between the germline ends. CDR3 amino acids: CATSREPRGEKLFF. The CDR3 DNA reads as TGTGCCACCAGCAGAGAACCGAGGGGGGAAAAACTGTTTTTT.

The rearrangement uses TRBV19 and TRBJ1-2; D gene unclear. V shed 5 bases and J shed 3 bases, with 16 bases lying between them. The germline CDR1 and CDR2 sequences are LNHDA and SQIVND (reference sequence). This CDR3 is built from 15 residues. The CDR3 reads CASSVPIRRHYGYTF. As DNA, the CDR3 is TGTGCCAGTAGTGTACCGATCCGACGGCACTATGGCTACACCTTC.

V and J are TRBV6-1 and TRBJ2-7; 7 positions agree with TRBD2. The V segment lost 3 bases and the J segment 2 bases; nucleotides outside the gene matches: 7. Germline lookup yields CDR1 MNHNS and CDR2 SASEGT. This CDR3 has 15 residues. The CDR3 coding sequence is TGTGCCAGCAGTGAGGCCGGCGGGGGTACCTACGAGCAGTACTTC. Translation gives CASSEAGGGTYEQYF.

The V gene is TRBV27, the J gene TRBJ1-4; no clear D gene. Per germline, CDR1 MNHEY and CDR2 SMNVEV (reference sequence). The CDR3 length is 13 residues. Trimming removed 3 bases from V and 8 bases from J, with 10 bases in between. DNA of the CDR3: TGTGCCAGCAGTTTTTGGGGAGAGGAAAAACTGTTTTTT. It is translated as CASSFWGEEKLFF.

The genes are TRBV24-1 and TRBJ1-2, with 8 nucleotides matching TRBD1. Trimming at V came to 5 bases and at J to 3 bases, leaving 4 bases not matched to a gene. The germline gives CDR1 KGHDR, CDR2 SFDVKD. This CDR3 spans 14 amino acids. CDR3 sequence (DNA): TGTGCCACCAGTGCGATGGACAGGGACTATGGCTACACCTTC. This encodes CATSAMDRDYGYTF.